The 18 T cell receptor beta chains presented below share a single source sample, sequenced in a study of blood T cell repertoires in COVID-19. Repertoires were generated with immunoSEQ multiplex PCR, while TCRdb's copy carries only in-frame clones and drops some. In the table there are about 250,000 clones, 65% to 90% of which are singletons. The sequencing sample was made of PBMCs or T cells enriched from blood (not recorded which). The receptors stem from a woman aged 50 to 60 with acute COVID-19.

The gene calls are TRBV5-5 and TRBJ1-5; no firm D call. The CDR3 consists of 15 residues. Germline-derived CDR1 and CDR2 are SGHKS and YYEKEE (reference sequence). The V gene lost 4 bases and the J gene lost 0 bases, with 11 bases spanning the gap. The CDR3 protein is CASSLGSYSNQPQHF. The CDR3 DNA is TGTGCCAGCAGCCTGGGGTCCTATAGCAATCAGCCCCAGCATTTT.

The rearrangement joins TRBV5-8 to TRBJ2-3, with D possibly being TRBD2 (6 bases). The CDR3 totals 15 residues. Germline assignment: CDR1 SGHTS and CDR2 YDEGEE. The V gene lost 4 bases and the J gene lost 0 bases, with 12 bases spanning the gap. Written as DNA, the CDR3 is TGTGCCAGCAGCCGGCGGGACTCTAGCACAGATACGCAGTATTTT. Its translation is CASSRRDSSTDTQYF.

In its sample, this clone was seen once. Here the CDR3 reads CASSLVGGGRYTEAFF. CDR3 in DNA: TGTGCCAGCAGCTTAGTGGGCGGGGGACGGTACACTGAAGCTTTCTTT. The J gene is TRBJ1-1, the V gene TRBV7-8; maybe TRBD1 (5 bases). The germline V and J ends were trimmed by 1 base and 3 bases, with 15 bases remaining between them. Germline loops: CDR1 SGHVS, CDR2 FQNEAQ. CDR3 length: 16 residues.

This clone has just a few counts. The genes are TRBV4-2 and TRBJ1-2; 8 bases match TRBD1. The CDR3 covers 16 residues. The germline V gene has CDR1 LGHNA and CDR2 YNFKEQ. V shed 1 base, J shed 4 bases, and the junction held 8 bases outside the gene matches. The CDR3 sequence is CASSQVEQGGLYGYTF. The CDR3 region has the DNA TGTGCCAGCAGCCAAGTAGAACAGGGGGGCCTCTATGGCTACACCTTC.

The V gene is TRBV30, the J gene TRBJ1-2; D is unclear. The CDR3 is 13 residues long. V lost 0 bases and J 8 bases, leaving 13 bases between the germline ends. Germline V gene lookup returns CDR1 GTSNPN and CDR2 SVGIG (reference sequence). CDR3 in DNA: TGTGCCTGGAGTGTAGATCTGAGAGGAGGCTACACCTTC. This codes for CAWSVDLRGGYTF.

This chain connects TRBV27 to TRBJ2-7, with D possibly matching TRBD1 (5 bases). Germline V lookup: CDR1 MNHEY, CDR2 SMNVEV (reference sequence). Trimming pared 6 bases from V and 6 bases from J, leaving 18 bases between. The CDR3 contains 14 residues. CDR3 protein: CASSLPGPLGEQYF. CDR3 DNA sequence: TGTGCCAGCAGCCTACCAGGGCCTTTGGGCGAGCAGTACTTC.

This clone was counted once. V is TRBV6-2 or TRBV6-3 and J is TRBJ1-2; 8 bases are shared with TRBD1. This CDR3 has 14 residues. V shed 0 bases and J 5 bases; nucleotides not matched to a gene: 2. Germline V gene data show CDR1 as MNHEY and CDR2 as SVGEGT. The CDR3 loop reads CASSYSGQVYGYTF. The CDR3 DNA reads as TGTGCCAGCAGTTACTCGGGACAGGTATATGGCTACACCTTC.

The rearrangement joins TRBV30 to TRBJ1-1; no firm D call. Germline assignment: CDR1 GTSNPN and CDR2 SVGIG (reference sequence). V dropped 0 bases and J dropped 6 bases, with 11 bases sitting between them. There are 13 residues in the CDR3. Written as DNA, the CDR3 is TGTGCCTGGAGTGTCGAGAGAACCCCTGAAGCTTTCTTT. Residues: CAWSVERTPEAFF.

CDR3 residues: CASSQDRQGTEAFF. CDR3 nucleotide sequence: TGTGCCAGCAGCCAAGACCGACAGGGGACTGAAGCTTTCTTT. This chain links TRBV3-1 (or the pseudogene TRBV3-2) with TRBJ1-1, with 8 positions matching TRBD1. This CDR3 is 14 amino acids long. The V gene's germline CDR1 is LGHDT and CDR2 YNNKEL (reference sequence). Germline trimming cut 0 bases from V and 5 bases from J; bases unmatched to any gene: 2.

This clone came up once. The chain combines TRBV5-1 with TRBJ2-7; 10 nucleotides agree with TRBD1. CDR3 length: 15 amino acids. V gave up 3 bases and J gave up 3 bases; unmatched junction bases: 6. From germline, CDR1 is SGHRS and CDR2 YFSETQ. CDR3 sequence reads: CASSSGTGAGYEQYF. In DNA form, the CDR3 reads TGCGCCAGCAGCTCCGGGACAGGGGCGGGCTACGAGCAGTACTTC. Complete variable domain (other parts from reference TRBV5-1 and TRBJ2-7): KAGVTQTPRYLIKTRGQQVTLSCSPISGHRSVSWYQQTPGQGLQFLFEYFSETQRNKGNFPGRFSGRQFSNSRSEMNVSTLELGDSALYLCASSSGTGAGYEQYFGPGTRLTVT.

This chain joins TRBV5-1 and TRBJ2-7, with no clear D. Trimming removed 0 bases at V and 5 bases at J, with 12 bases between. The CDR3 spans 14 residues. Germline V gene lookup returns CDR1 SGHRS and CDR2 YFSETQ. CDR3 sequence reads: CASSLGGEIDEQYF. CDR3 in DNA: TGCGCCAGCAGCTTGGGAGGAGAGATAGACGAGCAGTACTTC.

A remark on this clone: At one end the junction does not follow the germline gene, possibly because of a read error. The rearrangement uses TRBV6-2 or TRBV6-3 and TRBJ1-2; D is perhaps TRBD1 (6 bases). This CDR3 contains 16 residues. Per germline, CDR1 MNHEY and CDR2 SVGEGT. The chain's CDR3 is CASSYSLTQGAYGYTF. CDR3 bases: TGTGCCAGCAGCTACTCCCTGACACAGGGCGCCTATGGCTACACCTTC.

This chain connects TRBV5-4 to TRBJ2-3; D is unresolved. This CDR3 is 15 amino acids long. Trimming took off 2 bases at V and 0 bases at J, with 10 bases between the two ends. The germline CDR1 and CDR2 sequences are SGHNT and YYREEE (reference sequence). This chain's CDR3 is CASSFHLTSTDTQYF. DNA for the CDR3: TGTGCCAGCAGCTTCCACTTGACTAGCACAGATACGCAGTATTTT.

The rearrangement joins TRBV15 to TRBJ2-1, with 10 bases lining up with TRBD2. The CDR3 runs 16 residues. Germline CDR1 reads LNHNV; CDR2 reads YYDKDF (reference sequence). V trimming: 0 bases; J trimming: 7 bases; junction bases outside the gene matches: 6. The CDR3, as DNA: TGTGCCACCAGCAGAGATCTAGCGGGGGTTGGGAATGAGCAGTTCTTC. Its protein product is CATSRDLAGVGNEQFF.

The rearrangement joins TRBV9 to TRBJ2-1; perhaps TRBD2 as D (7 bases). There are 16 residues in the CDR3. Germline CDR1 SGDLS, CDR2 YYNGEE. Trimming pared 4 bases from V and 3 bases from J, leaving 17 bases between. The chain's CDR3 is CASSPLGGGLYNEQFF. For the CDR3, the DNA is TGTGCCAGCAGCCCATTGGGGGGGGGCCTCTACAATGAGCAGTTCTTC.

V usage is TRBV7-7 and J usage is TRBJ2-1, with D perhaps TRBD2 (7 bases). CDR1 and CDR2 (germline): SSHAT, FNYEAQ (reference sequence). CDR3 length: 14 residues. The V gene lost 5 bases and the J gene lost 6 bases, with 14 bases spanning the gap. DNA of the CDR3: TGTGCCAGCAGCCCAGGAGGGGGGGCCAATGAGCAGTTCTTC. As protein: CASSPGGGANEQFF.

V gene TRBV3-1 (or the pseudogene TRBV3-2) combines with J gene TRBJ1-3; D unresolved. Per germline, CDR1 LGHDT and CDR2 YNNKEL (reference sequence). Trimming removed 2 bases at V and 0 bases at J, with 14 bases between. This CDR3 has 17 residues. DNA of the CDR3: TGTGCCAGCAGCCAACATATACCGGGAAACTCTGGAAACACCATATATTTT. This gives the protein CASSQHIPGNSGNTIYF.

CDR3 in DNA: TGTGCCAGCAGCCTATCGGGGGGGCCGCCTCGCGAGCAGTTCTTC. It codes for CASSLSGGPPREQFF. The chain couples TRBV5-5 to TRBJ2-1; 8 positions match TRBD2. The germline gives CDR1 SGHKS, CDR2 YYEKEE (reference sequence). CDR3 length equals 15 residues. V trimming: 4 bases; J trimming: 10 bases; junction bases outside the gene matches: 13.